The source of this TCR beta chain is a study of T-cell memory formation after mild COVID-19. A single record per CDR3 protein comes from TCRdb applying MiXCR to the 5' RACE reads. The sample includes hundreds of thousands of distinct CDR3 sequences, over 25% of them seen just once. The CDR3 spans 12 residues. V lost 5 bases and J 1 base, leaving 9 bases between the germline ends. Germline loops: CDR1 DFQATT, CDR2 SNEGSKA (reference sequence). The sample taken for sequencing was PBMCs or a T cell subset sorted from them (not recorded which). This sequence was found in an adult woman who had mild COVID-19 (a few samples of this study predate the infection). Cell type and time point are not known. The J gene is TRBJ2-7, the V gene TRBV20-1; D is unresolved. CDR3 residues: CSASDGSYEQYF. DNA of the CDR3: TGCAGTGCTTCGGACGGTTCCTACGAGCAGTACTTC.